This T cell receptor beta chain was recovered during a study of T cell repertoires in cytomegalovirus infection. Whole-study context: In public TCR beta signatures, there were indications of both CMV infection and matching HLA type.

With 3 bases clipped from V and 3 bases from J, the junction kept 8 bases outside the gene matches. There are 17 residues in the CDR3. Germline assignment: CDR1 SGHRS and CDR2 YFSETQ. General study results and limits: Dominant in the ex vivo response were TCR beta clonotypes restricted by HLA-C and specific for CMV. Carriers of CMV plus the relevant HLA were identified by cumulative public TCR beta family frequency.

A single record per CDR3 protein comes from TCRdb applying MiXCR to the reads. The data contain some 590,000 distinct CDR3 sequences, around 40% of them seen just once; the ten biggest clones take up about 46%. Turning to this clonotype: Its antigen is not known.

The chain recombines TRBV5-1 with TRBJ2-1; 11 nucleotides match TRBD2. The sequencing used cultured PBMCs, collected from culture after CMV antigen stimulation. The clonotype originates from a human donor in good health (CMV status not recorded). Some clones in this sample may be carry-over from other donors' samples. The CDR3 region has the DNA TGCGCCAGCAGCTCCCCGACCGGGACTAGCGGCTACAATGAGCAGTTCTTC. Amino acids: CASSSPTGTSGYNEQFF.